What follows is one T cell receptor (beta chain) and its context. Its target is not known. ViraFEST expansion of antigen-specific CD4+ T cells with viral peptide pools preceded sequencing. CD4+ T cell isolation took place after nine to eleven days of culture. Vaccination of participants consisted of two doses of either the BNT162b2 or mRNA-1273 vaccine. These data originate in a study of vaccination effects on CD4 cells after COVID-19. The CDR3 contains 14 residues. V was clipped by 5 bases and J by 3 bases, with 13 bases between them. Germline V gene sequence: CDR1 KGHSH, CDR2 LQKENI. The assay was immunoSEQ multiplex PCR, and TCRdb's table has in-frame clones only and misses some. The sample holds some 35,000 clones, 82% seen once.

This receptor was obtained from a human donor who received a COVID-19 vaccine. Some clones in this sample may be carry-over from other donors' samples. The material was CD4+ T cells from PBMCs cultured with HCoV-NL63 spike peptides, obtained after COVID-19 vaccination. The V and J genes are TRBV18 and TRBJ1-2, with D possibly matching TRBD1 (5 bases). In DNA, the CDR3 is TGTGCCAGCTCAACCACTACAGGAGACTATGGCTACACCTTC. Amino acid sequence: CASSTTTGDYGYTF. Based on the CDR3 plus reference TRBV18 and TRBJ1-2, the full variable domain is NAGVMQNPRHLVRRRGQEARLRCSPMKGHSHVYWYRQLPEEGLKFMVYLQKENIIDESGMPKERFSAEFPKEGPSILRIQQVVRGDSAAYFCASSTTTGDYGYTFGSGTRLTVV.